The clone carrying this TCR beta chain occurred a few times. Its antigen is not known. Sorted cell numbers of about 18,000 to 1,000,000, with 10%, 30% or 50% RNA, served as input for naive CD8 libraries. The entry originates in a study of molecular identifiers for immune sequencing clone quantification. Findings and limits, study-wide: Whereas clones above 20 RNA copies held under 1% of naive-cell molecules, they held over 98% of effector molecules.

Trimming shortened V by 5 bases and J by 7 bases, and 16 bases separated the two germline ends. The CDR3 sequence is 14 residues long. TCR libraries were built in bulk with a published protocol and specific TCR primers. TCRdb called the PCR reads again in MiXCR, with one record for every CDR3 protein. The profile shows about 330,000 distinct CDR3 sequences, roughly 24% of them singletons. Sequences were obtained from naive CD8+ T cells from blood, with Jurkat cell RNA spiked in. Specified subset: FACS-sorted CD8+CD4-CCR7+CD45RA+ naive T cells. The clonotype comes from a human donor in good health. Some libraries in this study had Jurkat cell RNA spiked in. The V gene is TRBV12-3 or TRBV12-4, the J gene TRBJ2-3; possible D gene TRBD2, 5 bases. The CDR3 is CASSGQSPGNTQYF. Written as DNA, the CDR3 is TGTGCCAGCAGTGGGCAGAGCCCGGGAAATACGCAGTATTTT.